This T cell receptor (beta chain) was recorded in a study of control samples from healthy donors and cancer patients (dated by TCRdb to about 2020). Worth noting for this clone: Its antigen is unknown. No base quality information exists; no much larger clone differs at one position.

Libraries came from the immunoSEQ multiplex PCR assay. TCRdb provides this immuneACCESS table in a form limited to in-frame rearrangements. Some clones are lacking; in checked studies, under half of them reflect an unresolved V gene, and why the rest are absent is not known. The sample data list 75,000 to 90,000 clones, and about 89% of these were observed just once. The ten largest clones represent 7.2% of the sample. Via the germline V gene (reference sequence), CDR1 is LNHDA and CDR2 SQIVND. V loses 4 bases, J loses 12 bases, and the germline ends lie 17 bases apart. The CDR3 measures 13 amino acids from cysteine to phenylalanine. Solely the CDR3 DNA is kept, with 39 bases framed from the first base.

The origin of this receptor is a man aged 50-59 years in good health. Sequencing was carried out using blood. The chain couples TRBV19 to TRBJ2-3; matching of 6 bases hints at TRBD2 as the D gene. The CDR3 region has the sequence CASSTHLRAGQYF. DNA sequence: TGTGCCAGTAGTACCCACCTCAGGGCGGGACAGTATTTT.